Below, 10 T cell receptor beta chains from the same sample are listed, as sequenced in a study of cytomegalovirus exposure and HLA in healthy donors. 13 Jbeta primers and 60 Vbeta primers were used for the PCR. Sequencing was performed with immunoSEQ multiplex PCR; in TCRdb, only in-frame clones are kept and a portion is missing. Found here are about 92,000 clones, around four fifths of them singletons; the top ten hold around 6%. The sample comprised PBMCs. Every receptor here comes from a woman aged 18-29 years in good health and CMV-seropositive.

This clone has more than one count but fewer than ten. CDR3 nucleotides: TGTGCCAGCAGTGATCGGGGGGCGGTTGGCTACACCTTC. Translating gives CASSDRGAVGYTF. The chain uses TRBV2 and TRBJ1-2; D may be TRBD1 (6 bases). Germline V gene data show CDR1 as SNHLY and CDR2 as FYNNEI. V was trimmed by 3 bases and J by 7 bases, leaving 12 bases between them. The CDR3 covers 13 residues.

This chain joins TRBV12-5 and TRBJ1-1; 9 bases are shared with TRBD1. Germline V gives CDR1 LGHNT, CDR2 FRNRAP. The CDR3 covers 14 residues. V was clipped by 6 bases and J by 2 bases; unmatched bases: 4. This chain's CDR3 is CASGRQGGNTEAFF. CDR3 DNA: TGTGCTAGTGGCAGACAGGGGGGTAACACTGAAGCTTTCTTT.

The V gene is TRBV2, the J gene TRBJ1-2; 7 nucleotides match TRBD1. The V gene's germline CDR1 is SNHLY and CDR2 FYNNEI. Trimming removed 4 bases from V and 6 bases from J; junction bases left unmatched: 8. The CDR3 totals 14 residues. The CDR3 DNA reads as TGTGCCAGCAGTGCGGGACAGACACTTAATGGCTACACCTTC. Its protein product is CASSAGQTLNGYTF.

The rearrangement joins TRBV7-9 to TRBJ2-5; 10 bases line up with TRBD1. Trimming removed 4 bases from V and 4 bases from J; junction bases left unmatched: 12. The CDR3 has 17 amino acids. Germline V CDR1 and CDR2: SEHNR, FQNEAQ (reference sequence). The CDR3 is CASSSTPGTGEGETQYF. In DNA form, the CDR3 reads TGTGCCAGCAGCTCCACTCCCGGGACAGGGGAAGGAGAGACCCAGTACTTC. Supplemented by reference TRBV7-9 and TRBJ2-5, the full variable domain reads DTGVSQNPRHKITKRGQNVTFRCDPISEHNRLYWYRQTLGQGPEFLTYFQNEAQLEKSRLLSDRFSAERPKGSFSTLEIQRTEQGDSAMYLCASSSTPGTGEGETQYFGPGTRLLVL.

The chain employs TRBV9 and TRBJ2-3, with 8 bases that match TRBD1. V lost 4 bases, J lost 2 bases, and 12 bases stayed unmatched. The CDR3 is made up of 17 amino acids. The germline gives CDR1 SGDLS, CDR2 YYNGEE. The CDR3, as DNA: TGTGCCAGCAGCCCCCGATTACGGACAGGGCCCACAGATACGCAGTATTTT. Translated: CASSPRLRTGPTDTQYF.

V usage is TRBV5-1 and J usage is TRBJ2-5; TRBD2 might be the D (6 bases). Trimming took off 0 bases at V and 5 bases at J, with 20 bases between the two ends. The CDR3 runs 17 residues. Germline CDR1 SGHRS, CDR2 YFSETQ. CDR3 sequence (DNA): TGCGCCAGCAGCTTGGCCCAGACTAGTATCGGCTTGGAGACCCAGTACTTC. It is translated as CASSLAQTSIGLETQYF.

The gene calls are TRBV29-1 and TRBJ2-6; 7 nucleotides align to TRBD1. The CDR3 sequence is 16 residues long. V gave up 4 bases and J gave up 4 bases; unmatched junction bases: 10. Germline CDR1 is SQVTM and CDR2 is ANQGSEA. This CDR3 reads CSVAYRQGSGANVLTF. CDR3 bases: TGCAGCGTTGCATATCGACAGGGATCAGGGGCCAACGTCCTGACTTTC.

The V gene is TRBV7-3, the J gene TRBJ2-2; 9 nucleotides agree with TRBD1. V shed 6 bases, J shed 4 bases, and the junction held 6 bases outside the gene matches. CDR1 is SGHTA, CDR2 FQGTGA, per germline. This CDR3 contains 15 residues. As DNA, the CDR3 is TGTGCCAGCAGAGTTGGGACAGGGAGCACCGGGGAGCTGTTTTTT. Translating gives CASRVGTGSTGELFF. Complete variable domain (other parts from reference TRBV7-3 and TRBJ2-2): GAGVSQTPSNKVTEKGKYVELRCDPISGHTALYWYRQSLGQGPEFLIYFQGTGAADDSGLPNDRFFAVRPEGSVSTLKIQRTERGDSAVYLCASRVGTGSTGELFFGEGSRLTVL.

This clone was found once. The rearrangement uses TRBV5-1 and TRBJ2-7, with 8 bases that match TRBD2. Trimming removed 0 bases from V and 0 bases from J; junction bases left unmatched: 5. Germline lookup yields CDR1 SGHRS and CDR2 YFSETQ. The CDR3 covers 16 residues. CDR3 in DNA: TGCGCCAGCAGCTTGGTTGACGGGAGGGCCTCCTACGAGCAGTACTTC. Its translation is CASSLVDGRASYEQYF.

CDR3 nucleotides: TGTGCCAGCAGCGTAGACCTAGCGGCAGGGGTCGGGGAGCTGTTTTTT. Its translation: CASSVDLAAGVGELFF. This rearrangement joins TRBV9 to TRBJ2-2; D is possibly TRBD2 (7 bases). Germline V gene lookup returns CDR1 SGDLS and CDR2 YYNGEE. Trimming left V 0 bases short and J 7 bases short, with 16 bases between. This CDR3 spans 16 amino acids.